The rows below give T cell receptor beta chains drawn from one sample of a study of a mutant IDH1 vaccine in newly diagnosed glioma. Some clones are missing from TCRdb's copy, which holds only in-frame ones; the method was immunoSEQ multiplex PCR. The sample lists some 27,000 clones; 75% to 80% were seen once. These receptors lack a known antigen. Sequencing used PBMCs, obtained from a glioma patient whose treatment included an IDH1 peptide vaccine. The receptors derive from a man aged 40-49 years with glioma. Both conserved end residues are part of each CDR3. D genes are given only for firm matches. Not all rows give a size; the values are once, few, many and, for expanded clones, a class.

>NA|TRBJ2-1|TRBV6-1|NA
CASTPRVNEQFF
TGTGCCAGCACCCCTCGGGTGAATGAGCAGTTCTTC
>NA|TRBJ2-1|TRBV5-1|TRBD2
CASSSRTSGIYNEQFF
TGCGCCAGCAGCTCCCGGACTAGCGGAATCTACAATGAGCAGTTCTTC
>few|TRBJ1-1|TRBV19|NA
CASTMGGNEAFF
TGTGCCAGTACCATGGGGGGTAATGAAGCTTTCTTT
>NA|TRBJ2-1|TRBV18|NA
CASSQVFYNEQFF
TGTGCCAGCTCCCAGGTTTTCTACAATGAGCAGTTCTTC
>NA|TRBJ2-3|TRBV5-8|TRBD1
CASSSKTGSTDTQYF
TGTGCCAGCAGCTCTAAGACAGGGAGCACAGATACGCAGTATTTT
>NA|TRBJ2-5|TRBV4-2|TRBD2
CASSQDASGIETQYF
TGTGCCAGCAGCCAAGATGCTAGCGGGATTGAGACCCAGTACTTC
>NA|TRBJ2-6|TRBV18|NA
CASSPPSVGLSGANVLTF
TGTGCCAGCTCACCACCGTCCGTCGGACTCTCTGGGGCCAACGTCCTGACTTTC
>NA|TRBJ1-5|TRBV7-8|NA
CASSLASGSINQPQHF
TGTGCCAGCAGCTTAGCCTCAGGGAGTATCAATCAGCCCCAGCATTTT
>NA|TRBJ2-2|TRBV5-1|TRBD2
CASSTTSANIGELFF
TGCGCCAGCAGCACGACTAGCGCTAATATCGGGGAGCTGTTTTTT
>NA|TRBJ2-1|TRBV2|NA
CASSSDTPRGEQFF
TGTGCCAGCAGCAGCGATACCCCTCGGGGTGAGCAGTTCTTC
>few|TRBJ1-5|TRBV15|NA
CATSRDSVRARVSSNQPQHF
TGTGCCACCAGCAGAGATTCTGTCAGGGCAAGAGTTTCTAGCAATCAGCCCCAGCATTTT
>NA|TRBJ1-2|TRBV4-1|TRBD1
CASSHVGQGSYGYTF
TGCGCCAGCAGCCACGTTGGACAGGGGTCCTATGGCTACACCTTC